This T cell receptor beta chain emerged from a study of cytomegalovirus exposure and HLA in healthy donors (dated by TCRdb to 2017 to 2019). In the study overall: An earlier analysis of 550 to 700 of the donors reported 250 to 350 Gb of sequence data and 120 million or so unique TCR beta sequences from some 180 million T cells. A later genetic analysis used genome-wide SNP genotypes for about three fifths of the 666 donors, treating that subset as a discovery cohort. A later analysis re-examined previously published TCR beta repertoires from just over 650 donors and added high-resolution HLA genotyping to investigate patterns of TCR occurrence. Among about 390 genotyped donors of the cohort, an average of around 240,000 unique TCR beta nucleotide sequences were sequenced per donor, approximately 20% of them non-productive. The number of typed donors differed by locus: about 620-630 for A, B, C, DRB1 and DQB1; 522 for DQA1; 606 for DPA1; and about 450 for DPB1. A separate validation cohort of some 130 different subjects was used in addition to the roughly 700-subject first cohort. Alongside the repertoire data, information on donor age, sex, ethnicity and CMV serostatus was compiled. The study profiled the T cell repertoires of 550 to 700 subjects by immunosequencing and related them to cytomegalovirus serostatus. To decide whether each TCR beta V gene segment behaved as functional or pseudogenic, an earlier analysis of approximately 600 of the donors relied on high-throughput TCR beta sequencing. Roughly five DR-DQ haplotypes were handled as single units for association and clustering, since linkage in the cohort was strong. HLA typing included class I and class II loci at four-digit resolution. The study aimed to test whether signatures of past pathogen exposure could be identified by cataloging public T cell receptors. All discovery cohort repertoires had been generated on a single sequencing platform. The genetic ancestry cluster associated with self-reported Caucasian donors included around four fifths of the 398 genotyped donors. The study combined high-throughput TCR immunosequencing, statistical association of individual TCRs with disease status, and machine learning to predict cytomegalovirus infection status. Rather than drawing on any new phenotypic data, the later analysis identified candidate immune exposures from TCR beta sequences and the way those sequences occurred across donors. About 280 gigabases of sequencing data and roughly 80 million unique TCR sequences made up an early release that covered approximately 700 HLA-typed donors.

General conclusions and limits of the study: In this cohort, only TCR beta chains were sequenced, and detectable features were limited by the absence of alpha or paired-chain data. It was suggested by the authors that the approach could potentially be generalized to other disease states and immunological phenotypes. A group of highly shared sequence variants was considered likely to be a technical artifact of the sequencing pipeline. Presence/absence analyses assumed roughly uniform sequencing depth across donors, an assumption that may not hold. Linkage disequilibrium might explain the correlated functional status among segregating V segments, but an unknown experimental factor could not be excluded. A further reported finding was that TCR beta sequences accurately predicted the HLA-A and HLA-B alleles for most subjects in the first cohort. Compared with equally common non-associated chains, HLA-associated TCR beta chains in a later analysis were more clonally expanded and had lower generation probabilities. According to a later genetic analysis, donors in an Asian-associated ancestry cluster had fewer N-insertions in productive TCRs than the approximately 710-donor mean. Several of the top co-occurrence clusters appeared to be linked to parvovirus B19, influenza, CMV and Epstein-Barr virus, according to a later analysis. In a later genetic analysis, a missense DCLRE1C variant was associated with V-gene and J-gene trimming of TCR beta chains, and the association was replicated in an independent cohort. Strong co-occurrence of HLA alleles, especially DR and DQ, made assigning TCR associations to individual alleles difficult. A later analysis found that most CMV-associated TCR beta chains appeared HLA-restricted, with HLA associations seemingly driven largely by CMV exposure. Because HLA typing was unavailable for some donors at each locus, only the typed subset was used in association tests. In vitro tests confirmed that a few of the cytomegalovirus-associated TCR beta chains recognize cytomegalovirus antigens. Most TCR sequences were seen in very few donors, while some public TCRs were found in many individuals. An earlier analysis of 587 of the donors showed that most TCR beta V segments appeared in productive rearrangements either about 87% or about 30% of the time, which broadly matched IMGT annotations. In a later analysis, TCR association rates were found to vary across HLA loci, with the most associated TCRs seen for DRB1 alleles and the fewest for HLA-C alleles. A total of 164 TCR beta chains were listed by the study as associated with cytomegalovirus. The classifier was reported to diagnose cytomegalovirus status with high specificity and sensitivity in both the original and validation cohorts. At a false discovery rate of 0.05, a later analysis linked fewer than 20,000 TCR beta sequences to specific HLA alleles. Because counts were too low, about 18 rarely observed V segments, including chromosome 9 orphons, were excluded from the earlier analysis of several hundred of the donors. For the cohort, immune exposure information was limited to CMV serostatus.

The cohort was made up of several hundred healthy bone marrow donors. At the time of sampling, all cohort members were nominally healthy, though unrecorded immune exposures were likely present. The donor tested CMV seronegative, placing the donor among the 352 seronegative members of the cohort. A peripheral blood sample was provided by each donor, and peripheral blood mononuclear cells were used for TCR beta sequencing. Genomic DNA extraction from the blood cell samples was performed with the Qiagen DNeasy Blood Extraction Kit. In the case of this clone: Its target antigen remains unknown.

Libraries were made using the immunoSEQ multiplex PCR assay. The multiplex PCR relied on a mix of 60 forward primers for TCR Vbeta segments and 13 reverse primers for TCR Jbeta segments. Amplification of the CDR3 region of rearranged TCR beta genes was performed with a multiplex PCR assay on genomic DNA. Amplified TCR beta libraries were sequenced as 87-base-pair reads on the Illumina HiSeq System. Under the source paper's analysis protocol: A later analysis counted about 82 million unique TCR beta chains across the 666 repertoires, and 9.5 million to 11 million of these chains were shared by at least two donors. A nearest-neighbor algorithm error-corrected the raw reads and collapsed the reads into unique sequences, merging closely related sequences to remove PCR and sequencing errors. Alignment of CDR3 sequences to IMGT reference sequences was used to assign V, D and J gene segments. For a sequence to be retained, a match of at least six nucleotides to both a V gene segment and a J gene segment was required. A rearrangement counted as productive if the CDR3 had no stop codons and remained in frame with V and J, and every other rearrangement counted as non-productive. CDR3 was defined by IMGT convention, running from the second conserved V-encoded cysteine to the conserved J-encoded phenylalanine. The earlier analysis of some 580 of the donors excluded any sequence lacking an unambiguous match to a single V gene segment. In an earlier analysis of 587 of the donors, a V segment was called functional when productive rearrangements were above 56.7%, and segregating when the standard deviation between donors exceeded 5%. To diagnose cytomegalovirus status from the catalog of TCR beta chain sequences, a statistical classification framework was built. A later analysis assigned V and J genes by comparing TCR nucleotide sequences with IMGT/GENE-DB human TR gene sequences. In a later analysis, CDR3 sequences and most-parsimonious VDJ recombination scenarios were assigned using the TCRdist pipeline. In a later analysis, every TCR beta chain was defined by the combination of its CDR3 amino acid sequence and its V-gene family, and reads without a unique V-gene family were dropped. A later analysis removed 500 to 600 highly shared, low-generation-probability nucleotide sequences to deal with suspected cross-contamination and a sequencing artifact. In a later analysis, a clonal expansion index for each public chain was calculated from normalized within-repertoire ranks of inferred template counts. Generation probabilities in a later analysis came from a VDJ recombination model fitted to out-of-frame rearrangements, and those results were checked against IGoR. In a later analysis, hypergeometric tests were used to score TCR-TCR, TCR-HLA and TCR-CMV co-occurrence, with a repertoire-size bias correction applied to TCR pairs. In a later analysis, false discovery rates were estimated by permuting HLA or CMV assignments 20 times. In a later analysis, co-occurring TCRs were grouped with DBSCAN, and TCRdist sequence similarity was added when clustering was performed within HLA-allele-positive subsets. Repertoires with fewer than 30,000 or more than 120,000 public chains were left out of co-occurrence clustering, as were roughly five repertoires with anomalous nucleotide sharing. TCRdb holds this immuneACCESS table with in-frame rearrangements only. Some clones are missing; in checked studies, unresolved V genes explain under half, and the rest has no known cause. V and J calls and clone size are as listed in that table; D and trimming were resolved from the DNA. The sample table holds approximately 190,000 clones. 6.5% of the sample lies in the top ten.

The source is a man aged 25-45 years in good health and CMV-seronegative. Sequences were obtained from PBMCs.

The nucleotides are TGTGCCACCAGCAGAGTATTACGAACAGGGGCGGGGAACGAGCAGTACTTC. It translates as CATSRVLRTGAGNEQYF. The chain couples TRBV15 to TRBJ2-7, with TRBD1 as a weak D call on 7 bases. V loses 1 base, J loses 5 bases, and the germline ends lie 21 bases apart. CDR1 and CDR2 (LNHNV, YYDKDF) derive from the germline V gene (reference sequence). Reading from cysteine to phenylalanine, the CDR3 counts 17 amino acids. Kept here is only the CDR3 DNA, which spans 51 bases and is read in frame from base 1.